The 4 T cell receptor beta chains listed next were all sequenced from one sample in a study of T cell repertoires in cytomegalovirus infection. TCRdb reanalysed the reads using MiXCR and keeps one entry per CDR3 protein. The sample lists about 890,000 distinct CDR3 sequences; roughly 30% were seen once. Their antigen targets remain unknown. The sample in question was cultured CD8+ T cells from PBMCs, obtained from culture after CMV antigen stimulation. All receptors derive from a human donor in good health (CMV status not recorded). Some clones in this sample may be carry-over from other donors' samples.

The chain couples TRBV27 to TRBJ1-2, with 8 bases identical to TRBD1. Germline CDR1 reads MNHEY; CDR2 reads SMNVEV (reference sequence). The CDR3 sequence is 13 residues long. Losses at the gene ends were 4 bases for V and 7 bases for J; bases not matched to a gene: 5. CDR3 bases: TGTGCCAGCAGTTGGGCAGGGGGCCGTGGCTACACCTTC. This codes for CASSWAGGRGYTF.

The chain joins TRBV7-6 to TRBJ1-1; unclear D gene. Deletions cut 0 bases from V and 1 base from J, with 12 bases between. The CDR3 has 16 amino acids. Germline V lookup: CDR1 SGHVS, CDR2 FNYEAQ. The CDR3 DNA is TGTGCCAGCAGCTTAGCGGGAAGGCCAAGGAACACTGAAGCTTTCTTT. Translating it yields CASSLAGRPRNTEAFF.

Only a few counts were recorded for this clonotype. This CDR3 reads CATMSSGTPNEQFF. The CDR3 DNA follows: TGTGCCACCATGTCGTCCGGGACCCCAAATGAGCAGTTCTTC. This chain uses TRBV24-1 with TRBJ2-1, with D possibly being TRBD1 or TRBD2 (5 bases each). The V gene lost 8 bases and the J gene lost 7 bases, with 17 bases spanning the gap. This CDR3 is 14 amino acids long. Germline V lookup: CDR1 KGHDR, CDR2 SFDVKD.

CDR3 residues: CASSLAYYEQYF. DNA of the CDR3: TGTGCCAGCAGTTTAGCCTACTACGAGCAGTACTTC. The chain recombines TRBV12-3 or TRBV12-4 with TRBJ2-7, with D hard to call. CDR3 length: 12 amino acids. V was cut by 0 bases and J by 3 bases, with 3 bases left in between.